This TCR beta chain stems from a study of OX40 agonist ivuxolimab in advanced cancers. Looking at the study overall: Ivuxolimab was an agonistic, fully human IgG2 monoclonal antibody directed against OX40 (CD134), a costimulatory receptor. Intravenous ivuxolimab was administered to patients every 2 weeks at six dose levels: 0.01, 0.1, 0.3, 1.5, 3 and 10 mg/kg. Of the roughly 52 dose-escalation patients, hepatocellular carcinoma was present in approximately 20, melanoma in approximately 15, renal cell carcinoma in 9 and head and neck cancer in 9. A male proportion of roughly 85% and a mean age of approximately 61 years, ranging from about 23 to 90, were recorded for the dose-escalation cohort. Prior anti-PD-1, anti-PD-L1 or anti-CTLA-4 therapy was permitted, and checkpoint inhibitors had been received by 30% to 40% of dose-escalation patients. Partial responses occurred in three dose-escalation patients, of whom one had hepatocellular carcinoma and two had cutaneous melanoma. The point of sequencing TCRbeta in the periphery was to test whether ivuxolimab changed TCR sequence diversity and drove clonal T-cell expansion. The paper covers the monotherapy dose-escalation part of the phase I ivuxolimab trial, which included N ≈ 57 patients. The full study reports these points: At doses of 0.1 to 3.0 mg/kg, clonal expansion of both CD4+ and CD8+ blood T cells was observed from baseline to week 6. Low levels of normalized T-cell clonal expansion were also seen in some nonresponding patients. After ivuxolimab, CD8+ T cells had more expanded clones than CD4+ T cells on average. The antigen specificity of the clonally expanded peripheral T cells was not determined. In partial responders in the 0.1-3.0 mg/kg groups, normalized peripheral clonal expansion was found to be among the lowest, especially among CD8+ T cells.

The trial excluded patients who had a history of autoimmune disease or were on systemic immunosuppression. Peripheral blood for TCR sequencing was collected from all dose cohorts at baseline, on cycle 4 day 1, and on cycle 7 day 1. The samples were drawn from a first-in-human, open-label, multicenter phase I dose-escalation trial of ivuxolimab. Adults with locally advanced or metastatic melanoma, renal cell, hepatocellular, or head and neck squamous cell carcinoma were enrolled in the trial. Before TCR sequencing, CD4+ and CD8+ T cells were separately sorted from peripheral blood. The CDR3 starts with the cysteine, ends with the phenylalanine, and has 17 residues. The read is trimmed to its CDR3 DNA, 51 bases read in frame from base 1. In the germline V gene, CDR1 corresponds to SGHTA and CDR2 to FQGTGA. Unmatched junction bases come to 11, with V trimmed by 4 bases and J by 7 bases. Points on this clone: Its antigen is currently not known. No qualities accompany the bases; no much larger clone lies one base away.

To sequence the TCRbeta CDR3 region, genomic DNA was isolated from the sorted cells. The immunoSEQ Assay was used for sequencing of TCRbeta CDR3 regions. TCRdb stores this immuneACCESS table with in-frame sequences only. Part of the clones is absent; in the studies checked, under half of the shortfall reflects unresolved V genes, and no reason is known for the rest. The sample includes 60,000 or so clones, with 80% to 90% observed a single time. The ten largest clones take up less than 5.5% of the sample. This material consisted of CD4+ or CD8+ T cells sorted from blood, taken in a trial of the OX40 agonist ivuxolimab. This receptor was taken from an adult with an advanced solid tumor such as melanoma, head and neck, liver or kidney cancer. The receptor chain draws on TRBV7-3 and TRBJ2-7; 15 central bases correspond to TRBD2. The nucleotide sequence reads as follows: TGTGCCAGCAGCTCCCCGGGACTAGCGGGAGGTTCGGGGGAGCAGTACTTC. This sequence encodes CASSSPGLAGGSGEQYF.